This T cell receptor beta chain was observed in a study of T cell responses to AZD1222 COVID-19 vaccine. Recipients boosted at about 4 weeks or about 12 weeks are pooled. The V end was cut by 4 bases, the J end by 1 base, with 11 bases between. This CDR3 is 15 amino acids long. From germline, CDR1 is SNHLY and CDR2 FYNNEI. The method was immunoSEQ multiplex PCR; TCRdb's version includes in-frame clones alone and lacks a portion of them. The data contain roughly 150,000 clones, 85% to 90% of them singletons. Sequencing used peripheral blood, obtained 28 days after the second AZD1222 dose. This receptor was obtained from an adult who received the AZD1222 COVID-19 vaccine. The chain combines TRBV2 with TRBJ2-1, with a weak D call TRBD1 (6 bases). In nucleotides, the CDR3 is TGTGCCAGCAGTGCAGGGGTTACGTCCTACAATGAGCAGTTCTTC. Translated, it gives CASSAGVTSYNEQFF.